The T cell receptor (beta chain) described here comes from a study of blood T cell repertoires in COVID-19. At the level of the study: Acute and convalescent COVID-19 specimens originated in the United States, Italy and Spain. PBMCs, B-cell-depleted T cells, or T cells were the source of the cDNA or gDNA that made up the material.

The sample holds one count of this clone. Authors' processing steps: Reference gene primer amplification in the assay estimated nucleated cell counts. Profiling relied on immunoSEQ multiplex PCR, and the TCRdb table lists in-frame clones only, not all of them. Clone size and V and J calls were adopted from that table, with D and trimming inferred from the DNA. The data contain around 97,000 clones, nearly 85% of them singletons. V lost 1 base and J 1 base, leaving 7 bases between the germline ends. The CDR3 consists of 14 residues. The V gene's germline CDR1 is LNHDA and CDR2 SQIVND (reference sequence).

Specimen: peripheral blood. The J gene is TRBJ1-2, the V gene TRBV19; D is uncertain. This receptor was taken from a human donor in a cohort sampled during active or convalescent COVID-19. CDR3 amino acids: CASSIAGGNYGYTF. The CDR3 nucleotides are TGTGCCAGTAGTATAGCAGGTGGTAACTATGGCTACACCTTC.